The next 23 T cell receptor beta chains were all read from a single sample in a study of cytomegalovirus exposure and HLA in healthy donors. Use of 60 Vbeta and 13 Jbeta primers characterized the PCR. TCRdb's copy holds only in-frame clones and misses some; the assay was immunoSEQ multiplex PCR. Its table lists tens of thousands of clones. Sequenced input: PBMCs. The receptors shown here come from a man aged 45-60 years in good health and CMV-seronegative.

The V call is TRBV7-8, the J call TRBJ2-3; 7 bases map to TRBD2. This CDR3 region has 15 residues. J gave up 2 bases and V 4 bases, and 6 bases lay outside the gene matches. Germline CDR1 is SGHVS and CDR2 is FQNEAQ. CDR3 coding DNA: TGTGCCAGCAGCTGGAAAAGCGGGGCCACAGATACGCAGTATTTT. Its protein is CASSWKSGATDTQYF.

The rearrangement joins TRBV29-1 to TRBJ2-2; D is possibly TRBD2 (5 bases). The CDR3 is 14 amino acids. Trimming pared 0 bases from V and 5 bases from J, leaving 10 bases between. Per the germline V gene, CDR1 is SQVTM and CDR2 is ANQGSEA. The DNA for the CDR3 is TGCAGCGTTGAAGATCGACTAAGGACCGGGGAGCTGTTTTTT. Translation gives CSVEDRLRTGELFF.

The gene calls are TRBV14 and TRBJ2-7; a possible D gene is TRBD1 (5 bases). Germline loops: CDR1 SGHDN, CDR2 FVKESK. Trimming cost V 4 bases and J 0 bases, with 10 bases left between them. CDR3 length equals 14 residues. The CDR3 protein is CASSPYRSSYEQYF. The CDR3 coding sequence is TGTGCCAGCAGCCCATACAGGAGCTCCTACGAGCAGTACTTC. Full variable domain (missing parts from reference TRBV14 and TRBJ2-7): EAGVTQFPSHSVIEKGQTVTLRCDPISGHDNLYWYRRVMGKEIKFLLHFVKESKQDESGMPNNRFLAERTGGTYSTLKVQPAELEDSGVYFCASSPYRSSYEQYFGPGTRLTVT.

To note about this clone: Its ends do not fully match the called genes, so a read error is possible. The rearrangement uses TRBV7-7 and TRBJ2-1; 9 bases are shared with TRBD1. Germline V CDR1 and CDR2: SSHAT, FNYEAQ (reference sequence). The CDR3 consists of 13 residues. As DNA, the CDR3 is TGTGCTAGCAGCCAGGACAGGGGACATGAGCAGTTCTTC. Translation gives CASSQDRGHEQFF.

The chain recombines TRBV4-2 with TRBJ1-1; D remains ambiguous. Germline CDR1 is LGHNA and CDR2 is YNFKEQ. Trimming took off 0 bases at V and 9 bases at J, with 14 bases between the two ends. This CDR3 spans 14 amino acids. DNA for the CDR3: TGTGCCAGCAGCCAAGATGGTGTCGTCGACAAAGCTTTCTTT. Translation: CASSQDGVVDKAFF.

The V gene is TRBV30, the J gene TRBJ2-7, with D tentatively TRBD2 (5 bases). Trimming left V 6 bases short and J 2 bases short, with 17 bases between. The CDR3 sequence is 14 residues long. Germline V gives CDR1 GTSNPN, CDR2 SVGIG (reference sequence). CDR3 region: CACGVGSVAYEQYF. The CDR3 nucleotides are TGTGCCTGCGGGGTGGGGTCAGTCGCCTACGAGCAGTACTTC.

As regards this clone: Germline is not matched at one junction end, which may reflect a read error. The chain carries TRBV27 and TRBJ2-7, with TRBD1 as a possible D gene (5 bases). The CDR3 runs 12 residues. Germline assignment: CDR1 MNHEY and CDR2 SMNVEV (reference sequence). The CDR3 DNA reads as TGTGCCAGTAGTTCAACAGGTCGCGAGCAGTACTTC. Protein sequence: CASSSTGREQYF.

V usage is TRBV29-1 and J usage is TRBJ1-4, with 9 bases lining up with TRBD1. Germline V gives CDR1 SQVTM, CDR2 ANQGSEA. Trimming at V came to 6 bases and at J to 5 bases, leaving 4 bases not matched to a gene. The CDR3 runs to 13 residues. The CDR3 protein is CSVGTGWNEKLFF. The CDR3, as DNA: TGCAGCGTCGGGACAGGGTGGAATGAAAAACTGTTTTTT.

This chain links TRBV5-1 with TRBJ1-1, with D maybe TRBD1 (5 bases). Germline V gene data show CDR1 as SGHRS and CDR2 as YFSETQ. CDR3 length: 16 residues. Trimming cost V 3 bases and J 1 base, with 16 bases left between them. CDR3 nucleotides: TGCGCCAGCAGCTCCAACGGGGGGAGCGGGAACACTGAAGCTTTCTTT. Its translation is CASSSNGGSGNTEAFF.

This rearrangement joins TRBV9 to TRBJ1-6, with D unresolved. The ends were cut back, 0 bases at V and 9 bases at J, with 10 bases in the middle. The CDR3 spans 14 residues. Germline lookup yields CDR1 SGDLS and CDR2 YYNGEE. CDR3 loop: CASSVVSRGSPLHF. For the CDR3, the DNA is TGTGCCAGCAGCGTAGTCTCACGGGGTTCACCCCTCCACTTT.

The chain links TRBV2 to TRBJ1-1, with D uncertain. The V end was cut by 3 bases, the J end by 0 bases, with 11 bases between. Germline CDR1 reads SNHLY; CDR2 reads FYNNEI. The length of the CDR3 is 15 residues. The CDR3 loop is CASSDEGGMNTEAFF. The CDR3 DNA reads TGTGCCAGCAGTGATGAAGGAGGGATGAACACTGAAGCTTTCTTT.

This sequence joins TRBV6-1 and TRBJ1-5; possibly TRBD1 for D (5 bases). V was pared by 7 bases and J by 2 bases, with 15 bases between. The CDR3 is 15 amino acids. Germline V lookup: CDR1 MNHNS, CDR2 SASEGT. The CDR3 loop is CASTSGGAGNQPQHF. In nucleotides, the CDR3 is TGTGCCAGCACCTCGGGGGGAGCGGGCAATCAGCCCCAGCATTTT.

V gene TRBV6-1 combines with J gene TRBJ2-1; D is unclear. Germline V CDR1 and CDR2: MNHNS, SASEGT. V was clipped by 2 bases and J by 0 bases, with 14 bases between them. This CDR3 has 17 residues. The chain's CDR3 is CASSEYGGSSSYNEQFF. CDR3 DNA: TGTGCCAGCAGTGAATACGGCGGATCGAGCTCCTACAATGAGCAGTTCTTC.

The chain employs TRBV9 and TRBJ2-2, with D possibly TRBD1 on 6 matching bases. CDR1 is SGDLS and CDR2 is YYNGEE in the germline V gene. V lost 3 bases and J lost 7, with 16 bases in between. The CDR3 consists of 15 residues. The CDR3 bases are TGTGCCAGCAGCGCGATGGGGGCGGGTGGCGGGGAGCTGTTTTTT. Residues: CASSAMGAGGGELFF.

For the CDR3, the DNA is TGTGCCAGCAGCTTAGATTACCAGGCTACGCAGTATTTT. Translating it yields CASSLDYQATQYF. The chain is built from TRBV11-2 and TRBJ2-3; D gene unclear. This CDR3 is 13 amino acids long. Germline V gene data show CDR1 as SGHAT and CDR2 as FQNNGV. V was shortened by 0 bases and J by 8 bases, with 9 bases between the two germline ends. The variable domain in full, with the rest retrieved from reference TRBV11-2 and TRBJ2-3, is EAGVAQSPRYKIIEKRQSVAFWCNPISGHATLYWYQQILGQGPKLLIQFQNNGVVDDSQLPKDRFSAERLKGVDSTLKIQPAKLEDSAVYLCASSLDYQATQYFGPGTRLTVL.

This sequence joins TRBV2 and TRBJ1-5; possibly TRBD1 for D (6 bases). CDR3 size: 14 residues. V was trimmed by 7 bases and J by 4 bases, leaving 14 bases between them. The germline gives CDR1 SNHLY, CDR2 FYNNEI. Written as DNA, the CDR3 is TGTGCCAGCACAAGACAGGTGGGGAATCAGCCCCAGCATTTT. Translating it yields CASTRQVGNQPQHF.

This chain uses TRBV15 with TRBJ1-3, with 7 bases lining up with TRBD1. With 4 bases clipped from V and 3 bases from J, the junction kept 6 bases outside the gene matches. Germline CDR1 and CDR2: LNHNV and YYDKDF (reference sequence). The length of the CDR3 is 15 residues. CDR3 nucleotides: TGTGCCACCAGCACAAGGACAGGCCATGGAAACACCATATATTTT. It specifies CATSTRTGHGNTIYF.

The V call is TRBV7-9, the J call TRBJ1-1; 7 bases fit TRBD1. The CDR3 runs 14 residues. Trimming took 4 bases from V and 4 from J; bases not matched to a gene: 6. Germline-derived CDR1 and CDR2 are SEHNR and FQNEAQ (reference sequence). The CDR3 DNA follows: TGTGCCAGCAGCTCACAGGGGATTGGCACTGAAGCTTTCTTT. It encodes CASSSQGIGTEAFF.

The genes are TRBV28 and TRBJ2-7, with 9 bases fitting TRBD1. This CDR3 comprises 14 residues. Germline CDR1 reads MDHEN; CDR2 reads SYDVKM. The V and J ends lost 5 bases and 2 bases, in that order; junction bases with no gene match: 4. CDR3 amino acids: CASSAGQGPYEQYF. For the CDR3, the DNA is TGTGCCAGCAGTGCGGGACAGGGACCCTACGAGCAGTACTTC.

The CDR3 region has the DNA TGTGCCAGCAGCGTGCCGGGACAGGGCGTCACTGAAGCTTTCTTT. Residues: CASSVPGQGVTEAFF. The chain has TRBV5-4 and TRBJ1-1; 9 bases agree with TRBD1. V lost 4 bases to trimming and J lost 4 bases; unmatched junction nucleotides: 8. CDR3 size: 15 residues. The V gene's germline CDR1 is SGHNT and CDR2 YYREEE (reference sequence). Using reference TRBV5-4 and TRBJ1-1 for the parts outside the CDR3, the full variable domain is ETGVTQSPTHLIKTRGQQVTLRCSSQSGHNTVSWYQQALGQGPQFIFQYYREEENGRGNFPPRFSGLQFPNYSSELNVNALELDDSALYLCASSVPGQGVTEAFFGQGTRLTVV.

The chain carries TRBV14 and TRBJ1-6; the D is unclear. Germline V CDR1 and CDR2: SGHDN, FVKESK. The CDR3 length is 14 residues. V lost 3 bases to trimming and J lost 0 bases, with 3 bases between them. As DNA, the CDR3 is TGTGCCAGCAGCCAGAGCTCCTATAATTCACCCCTCCACTTT. Translated, it gives CASSQSSYNSPLHF.

This sequence joins TRBV6-6 and TRBJ2-7; 10 bases are shared with TRBD1. In germline, CDR1 is MNHNY, CDR2 SVGAGI (reference sequence). This CDR3 contains 15 residues. V shed 0 bases, J shed 4 bases, and the junction held 3 bases outside the gene matches. As DNA, the CDR3 is TGTGCCAGCAGTTACTCAGACAGGGGGCCGTACGAGCAGTACTTC. Translation: CASSYSDRGPYEQYF.

The chain couples TRBV10-3 to TRBJ2-2, with D perhaps TRBD1 (6 bases). CDR3 length: 15 amino acids. Germline values: CDR1 ENHRY, CDR2 SYGVKD. V was clipped by 7 bases and J by 4 bases, with 16 bases between them. The CDR3 region is CAIKAGAVRTGELFF. Written as DNA, the CDR3 is TGTGCCATCAAGGCAGGGGCGGTTCGCACCGGGGAGCTGTTTTTT.